This T cell receptor (beta chain) was recorded in a study of blood T cell repertoires in COVID-19. The protocol was immunoSEQ multiplex PCR, while the TCRdb copy is restricted to in-frame clones and leaves out a portion. The repertoire has under 150,000 clones, 80% to 90% of them found once; the top ten carry 8%. V dropped 8 bases and J dropped 0 bases, with 5 bases sitting between them. The CDR3 covers 12 residues. Followed longitudinally, the Seattle patients had been enrolled during active infection. Sequencing used peripheral blood. The V gene is TRBV12-3 or TRBV12-4, the J gene TRBJ1-5; D is ambiguous. This TCR was recovered from a woman aged 60 to 75 with COVID-19, enrolled during active disease. In DNA form, the CDR3 reads TGTGCCAGCCGAGATAGCAATCAGCCCCAGCATTTT. It codes for CASRDSNQPQHF.